These 32 T cell receptor beta chains were all obtained from the same sample, sequenced in a study of blood T cell repertoires in COVID-19. Measured with immunoSEQ multiplex PCR; TCRdb has only the in-frame clones, and not every one. The sample records about 210,000 clones, approximately 81% being singletons. Sequencing was carried out using PBMCs or T cells enriched from blood (not recorded which). These receptors originate from a woman aged 45-60 years with acute COVID-19.

The genes are TRBV9 and TRBJ2-2; D perhaps matches TRBD1 (5 bases). Between the trimmed V and J ends, which lost 7 bases and 6 bases, there was a span of 10 bases. From germline, CDR1 is SGDLS and CDR2 YYNGEE. CDR3 length: 12 amino acids. The CDR3 DNA follows: TGTGCCAGCGGACACCTTCCCGGGGAGCTGTTTTTT. Residues: CASGHLPGELFF.

V usage is TRBV7-2 and J usage is TRBJ2-6; TRBD2 is a possible D gene (6 bases). From germline, CDR1 is SGHTA and CDR2 FQGNSA. Trimming shortened V by 5 bases and J by 1 base, and 9 bases separated the two germline ends. CDR3 length equals 15 residues. CDR3 nucleotides: TGTGCCAGCAGCCGGGAGCGGTCTGGGGCCAACGTCCTGACTTTC. This gives the protein CASSRERSGANVLTF.

The gene calls are TRBV29-1 and TRBJ2-3, with D uncertain. The germline gives CDR1 SQVTM, CDR2 ANQGSEA. Trimming shortened V by 3 bases and J by 4 bases, and 8 bases separated the two germline ends. This CDR3 is built from 12 residues. CDR3 sequence (DNA): TGCAGCGTTGATGTAGCAGCAGATACGCAGTATTTT. Amino acids: CSVDVAADTQYF.

In its sample, this clone was seen a few times. The chain uses TRBV9 and TRBJ1-4; perhaps TRBD1 as D (6 bases). The CDR3 runs to 15 residues. V gave up 4 bases and J gave up 1 base, with 11 bases separating them. The germline V gene encodes CDR1 SGDLS and CDR2 YYNGEE. The DNA for the CDR3 is TGTGCCAGCAGCCCAGGGGATCGAACTAATGAAAAACTGTTTTTT. This sequence encodes CASSPGDRTNEKLFF.

This clone has a single count. The rearrangement uses TRBV28 and TRBJ1-4, with TRBD1 identical over 8 bases. Trimming removed 6 bases from V and 1 base from J; junction bases left unmatched: 4. The CDR3 runs 15 residues. Looked up from germline, CDR1 is MDHEN and CDR2 is SYDVKM. The CDR3 DNA reads as TGTGCCAGCAGAACTACAGGGGGAACTAATGAAAAACTGTTTTTT. This gives the protein CASRTTGGTNEKLFF.

V and J are TRBV11-3 and TRBJ2-2; 9 nucleotides match TRBD1. This CDR3 has 15 amino acids. V gave up 3 bases and J gave up 6 bases; unmatched junction bases: 5. Germline lookup yields CDR1 SGHNT and CDR2 YENEEA. CDR3 residues: CASSLTGGTSGELFF. The DNA for the CDR3 is TGTGCCAGCAGCTTGACAGGGGGGACGTCCGGGGAGCTGTTTTTT.

The chain joins TRBV10-3 to TRBJ2-7; tentative D call: TRBD1 (6 bases). This CDR3 has 12 residues. The V gene lost 4 bases and the J gene lost 10 bases, with 14 bases spanning the gap. Germline V CDR1 and CDR2: ENHRY, SYGVKD. The CDR3 region has the DNA TGTGCCATCAGTGGGGTGCAGGGGATTCAGTACTTC. This encodes CAISGVQGIQYF.

As for this clone: Other DNA variants within this sample encode the same CDR3. The chain joins TRBV10-3 to TRBJ1-1, with D perhaps matching TRBD1 (6 bases). This CDR3 contains 14 residues. CDR1 and CDR2 from the germline V gene are ENHRY and SYGVKD. The ends were cut back, 8 bases at V and 1 base at J, with 14 bases in the middle. DNA for the CDR3: TGTGCCATCTCGGACAGAGGTGGGAACACTGAAGCTTTCTTT. It encodes CAISDRGGNTEAFF.

In the case of this clone: The germline gene is not matched at one end of the junction; a read error may be the cause. The chain combines TRBV7-7 with TRBJ1-3, with 7 bases identical to TRBD1. The CDR3 covers 15 residues. Germline V CDR1 and CDR2: SSHAT, FNYEAQ (reference sequence). CDR3 region: CASSLRQGTGNTIYF. CDR3 coding DNA: TGTGCTAGCAGCTTAAGACAGGGTACTGGAAACACCATATATTTT. Filled out from reference TRBV7-7 and TRBJ1-3, the complete variable domain reads GAGVSQSPRYKVTKRGQDVTLRCDPISSHATLYWYQQALGQGPEFLTYFNYEAQPDKSGLPSDRFSAERPEGSISTLTIQRTEQRDSAMYRCASSLRQGTGNTIYFGEGSWLTVV.

This clone was found a few times. J is TRBJ1-5 and V is TRBV7-7, with a possible D match to TRBD1 (5 bases). V lost 7 bases, J lost 12 bases, and 10 bases lay in between. The CDR3 loop spans 10 amino acids. Germline V CDR1 and CDR2: SSHAT, FNYEAQ (reference sequence). DNA of the CDR3: TGTGCCAGCACCGGGACTTTCCAGCATTTT. Translating it yields CASTGTFQHF.

This chain joins TRBV18 and TRBJ1-3; 7 bases match TRBD1. V shed 0 bases and J 4 bases; nucleotides not matched to a gene: 18. This CDR3 is built from 20 residues. The V gene's germline CDR1 is KGHSH and CDR2 LQKENI. The CDR3 coding sequence is TGTGCCAGCTCACCACCGGGACGCCCGTTCCGACAGGGCGAGGGAAACACCATATATTTT. This sequence encodes CASSPPGRPFRQGEGNTIYF.

The chain links TRBV12-3 or TRBV12-4 to TRBJ2-7, with 7 positions matching TRBD1. With 5 bases clipped from V and 4 bases from J, the junction kept 2 bases outside the gene matches. This CDR3 contains 12 residues. The CDR3 region has the DNA TGTGCCAGCAGTACAGGGGTTTACGAGCAGTACTTC. Protein product: CASSTGVYEQYF.

This clone has just one count. The rearrangement joins TRBV19 to TRBJ2-3; 16 nucleotides align to TRBD2. The CDR3 covers 18 residues. J gave up 7 bases and V 5 bases, and 12 bases lay outside the gene matches. The germline V gene has CDR1 LNHDA and CDR2 SQIVND (reference sequence). The CDR3 bases are TGTGCCAGTAGTCCGACCGGGACTAGCGGGGGGGCCGTGAATACGCAGTATTTT. Protein: CASSPTGTSGGAVNTQYF.

The rearrangement joins TRBV12-3 or TRBV12-4 to TRBJ1-1; perhaps TRBD1 as D (5 bases). The ends were cut back, 2 bases at V and 5 bases at J, with 9 bases in the middle. There are 13 residues in the CDR3. CDR3 DNA sequence: TGTGCCAGCAGTTTAAATCCAGGGACTGAAGCTTTCTTT. Its protein is CASSLNPGTEAFF.

The chain combines TRBV19 with TRBJ1-6; D call uncertain. The CDR3 sequence is 12 residues long. Trimming removed 7 bases at V and 7 bases at J, with 8 bases between. Germline V CDR1 and CDR2: LNHDA, SQIVND (reference sequence). This CDR3 reads CASKLWNSPLHF. CDR3 in DNA: TGTGCCAGTAAGCTCTGGAATTCACCCCTCCACTTT.

V and J are TRBV9 and TRBJ1-1; no reliable D call. This CDR3 contains 12 residues. The germline V gene has CDR1 SGDLS and CDR2 YYNGEE. Trimming took 3 bases from V and 1 from J, leaving 4 bases between them. The CDR3 nucleotides read TGTGCCAGCAGCGACAGGAACACTGAAGCTTTCTTT. This sequence encodes CASSDRNTEAFF. The whole variable domain, remainder taken from reference TRBV9 and TRBJ1-1, is DSGVTQTPKHLITATGQRVTLRCSPRSGDLSVYWYQQSLDQGLQFLIQYYNGEERAKGNILERFSAQQFPDLHSELNLSSLELGDSALYFCASSDRNTEAFFGQGTRLTVV.

V and J are TRBV5-1 and TRBJ1-4; perhaps TRBD1 as D (5 bases). From germline, CDR1 is SGHRS and CDR2 YFSETQ. CDR3 length: 19 amino acids. V dropped 1 base and J dropped 7 bases, with 26 bases sitting between them. CDR3 sequence reads: CASSLFDSPRGGQGEKLFF. CDR3 DNA: TGCGCCAGCAGCTTGTTTGACTCGCCACGGGGGGGTCAGGGTGAAAAACTGTTTTTT.

The V call is TRBV7-2, the J call TRBJ1-1; maybe TRBD1 (6 bases). CDR3 length equals 14 residues. With 1 base removed from V and 10 bases from J, the gap between germline ends came to 16 bases. Germline V gene lookup returns CDR1 SGHTA and CDR2 FQGNSA. CDR3 bases: TGTGCCAGCAGCTTAGGTGTCGCTGGGGGCCGAGCTTTCTTT. Amino acids: CASSLGVAGGRAFF.

The chain is built from TRBV21-1 and TRBJ2-7; TRBD1 is the table's D call, not checked against the DNA. TRBV21-1 constitutes a pseudogene. CDR3 length equals 17 residues. CDR3 sequence: CASSKLRGTDRSYEQYF. The CDR3 DNA is TGTGCCAGCAGCAAACTGCGCGGGACAGACCGGTCCTACGAGCAGTACTTC.

V is TRBV24-1 and J is TRBJ2-7; TRBD2 aligns across 7 bases. Germline V gene data show CDR1 as KGHDR and CDR2 as SFDVKD. The junction had 13 bases not matched to a gene; V was cut back by 4 bases and J by 5 bases. The CDR3 runs 16 residues. The CDR3 reads CATSEYGEGRLDEQYF. DNA of the CDR3: TGTGCCACCAGTGAATATGGGGAGGGGAGGTTAGACGAGCAGTACTTC.

This clone was seen only once. The rearrangement joins TRBV2 to TRBJ2-3; 8 bases align to TRBD2. The CDR3 runs 13 residues. V lost 8 bases to trimming and J lost 5 bases; unmatched junction nucleotides: 6. Germline lookup yields CDR1 SNHLY and CDR2 FYNNEI. CDR3 sequence reads: CASQTAGGDTQYF. CDR3 sequence (DNA): TGTGCCAGCCAAACTGCGGGGGGAGATACGCAGTATTTT.

The chain uses TRBV6-5 and TRBJ2-1; 9 positions agree with TRBD1. The CDR3 loop spans 14 amino acids. In germline, CDR1 is MNHEY, CDR2 SVGAGI. The V segment lost 2 bases and the J segment 7 bases; nucleotides outside the gene matches: 3. CDR3 nucleotides: TGTGCCAGCAGTTACGGGACAGGGAGGAATGAGCAGTTCTTC. It is translated as CASSYGTGRNEQFF.

This clone appeared a single time. The chain combines TRBV14 with TRBJ1-5, with a possible D match to TRBD1 (5 bases). V was shortened by 0 bases and J by 6 bases, with 12 bases between the two germline ends. The CDR3 sequence is 15 residues long. Germline-derived CDR1 and CDR2 are SGHDN and FVKESK. The CDR3 nucleotides read TGTGCCAGCAGCCAAGATCAGGGATTGAGTCAGCCCCAGCATTTT. Amino acids: CASSQDQGLSQPQHF.

This chain links TRBV12-3 or TRBV12-4 with TRBJ2-2, with a weak D call TRBD2 (5 bases). Trimming removed 7 bases at V and 6 bases at J, with 12 bases between. CDR3 length equals 13 residues. CDR3 protein: CASTNSVAGELFF. CDR3 in DNA: TGTGCCAGCACCAATAGCGTTGCCGGGGAGCTGTTTTTT.

The chain recombines TRBV30 with TRBJ2-1, with 7 nucleotides matching TRBD2. J was trimmed by 3 bases and V by 0 bases; bases with no gene match: 5. The CDR3 sequence is 15 residues long. The germline V gene encodes CDR1 GTSNPN and CDR2 SVGIG (reference sequence). The CDR3, as DNA: TGTGCCTGGAGTGTCCGGACTAGGGTCTACAATGAGCAGTTCTTC. Translation: CAWSVRTRVYNEQFF.

This clone has a handful of counts. This sequence joins TRBV5-1 and TRBJ1-1, with TRBD1 as a possible D gene (5 bases). CDR3 length: 15 amino acids. V dropped 4 bases and J dropped 1 base, with 14 bases sitting between them. Germline CDR1 SGHRS, CDR2 YFSETQ. CDR3 sequence (DNA): TGCGCCAGCAGCACCCTCAGGGCCCCGAACACTGAAGCTTTCTTT. This encodes CASSTLRAPNTEAFF.

The chain uses TRBV24-1 and TRBJ1-5, with 7 bases aligning to TRBD1. The V gene's germline CDR1 is KGHDR and CDR2 SFDVKD. Germline trimming cut 0 bases from V and 3 bases from J; bases unmatched to any gene: 19. The CDR3 spans 21 residues. CDR3 nucleotides: TGTGCCACCAGTGATTTGTTCGGGACAGATAACCCAGGTGGGGCCAATCAGCCCCAGCATTTT. It yields the protein CATSDLFGTDNPGGANQPQHF.

This chain connects TRBV18 to TRBJ1-5; D is possibly TRBD1 (5 bases). CDR1 is KGHSH, CDR2 LQKENI, per germline. The CDR3 has 15 residues. V was clipped by 3 bases and J by 3 bases, with 12 bases between them. Here the CDR3 DNA reads TGTGCCAGCTCACCGGGGCAGGGCAACAATCAGCCCCAGCATTTT. Its protein product is CASSPGQGNNQPQHF. Supplemented by reference TRBV18 and TRBJ1-5, the full variable domain reads NAGVMQNPRHLVRRRGQEARLRCSPMKGHSHVYWYRQLPEEGLKFMVYLQKENIIDESGMPKERFSAEFPKEGPSILRIQQVVRGDSAAYFCASSPGQGNNQPQHFGDGTRLSIL.

V and J are TRBV3-1 (or the pseudogene TRBV3-2) and TRBJ2-3; D is unresolved. The V and J ends lost 7 bases and 4 bases respectively, with 12 bases between them. Germline V gene data show CDR1 as LGHDT and CDR2 as YNNKEL (reference sequence). The CDR3 extends over 13 amino acids. CDR3 protein: CASTDARADTQYF. In DNA form, the CDR3 reads TGTGCCAGCACCGACGCACGGGCAGATACGCAGTATTTT.

The gene calls are TRBV5-1 and TRBJ1-2; D gene uncertain. Trimming shortened V by 1 base and J by 6 bases, and 13 bases separated the two germline ends. The CDR3 totals 14 residues. CDR1 is SGHRS, CDR2 YFSETQ, per germline. CDR3 DNA: TGCGCCAGCAGCTTGTCAGGCAGCGGGGATGGCTACACCTTC. This sequence encodes CASSLSGSGDGYTF.

The chain links TRBV5-1 to TRBJ1-1; D is unresolved. Trimming cost V 3 bases and J 1 base, with 10 bases left between them. CDR3 length: 14 amino acids. CDR1 and CDR2 (germline): SGHRS, YFSETQ. The CDR3 nucleotides are TGCGCCAGCAGCTATGATGCAGGGAACACTGAAGCTTTCTTT. The encoded protein is CASSYDAGNTEAFF. The full variable domain, completed using reference TRBV5-1 and TRBJ1-1, is KAGVTQTPRYLIKTRGQQVTLSCSPISGHRSVSWYQQTPGQGLQFLFEYFSETQRNKGNFPGRFSGRQFSNSRSEMNVSTLELGDSALYLCASSYDAGNTEAFFGQGTRLTVV.

This clone was seen once. This chain joins TRBV5-6 and TRBJ2-7; no definite D call. The CDR3 spans 15 residues. Germline CDR1 reads SGHDT; CDR2 reads YYEEEE. V lost 2 bases and J 0 bases, leaving 12 bases between the germline ends. This CDR3 reads CASSFDSTFSYEQYF. CDR3 bases: TGTGCCAGCAGCTTTGACTCTACCTTCTCCTACGAGCAGTACTTC.